Here is one T cell receptor beta chain with its context. What it binds is not known. Germline V gene lookup returns CDR1 SQVTM and CDR2 ANQGSEA. The CDR3 has 20 amino acids. V lost 8 bases, J lost 5 bases, and 36 bases lay in between. The data belong to a study of cytomegalovirus exposure and HLA in healthy donors. The PCR employed 60 Vbeta primers together with 13 Jbeta primers. Sequencing was performed with immunoSEQ multiplex PCR; in TCRdb, only in-frame clones are kept and a portion is missing. The sample lists 80,000 to 130,000 clones; under 80% were seen once. General study findings and limits: A prior analysis recorded that most TCR beta V segments were productive about 90% or about 30% of the time. Reports indicated that the classifier achieved high specificity and sensitivity in diagnosing cytomegalovirus status. In a later analysis, HLA-associated TCR beta chains were more clonally expanded than equally common others.

This TCR derives from a woman in her forties or fifties in good health and CMV-seropositive. The sequenced material came from PBMCs. The chain has TRBV29-1 and TRBJ2-2, with a possible D match to TRBD1 (9 bases). CDR3 nucleotide sequence: TGCAGCACCGCGGGACAGGGAGGAGCTAGCGGGCAGACGGAGACCGGGGAGCTGTTTTTT. It yields the protein CSTAGQGGASGQTETGELFF.